These T cell receptor beta chains were read from a single sample in a study of T cells after yellow fever vaccination. TCRdb analysed the 5' RACE reads with MiXCR anew, one entry per CDR3 protein. The data show almost 600,000 distinct CDR3 sequences, roughly 12% seen once. Sequencing used PBMCs, obtained on the day of the yellow fever booster vaccination. These receptors were collected from a young man who received the YFV17D yellow fever vaccine. The CDR3 runs from the conserved cysteine through the conserved F or W. The D gene is left open where the match is weak. Clone size is stated in some rows and not others, as once, few, many or a class when expanded.

V	size	J	D	CDR3	DNA
TRBV20-1	many	TRBJ2-1	.	CSAIVLGLKQFF	TGCAGTGCTATAGTACTAGGGCTAAAGCAGTTCTTC
TRBV5-1	many	TRBJ2-2	.	CASSSAGTSNTGELFF	TGCGCCAGCAGCTCCGCCGGGACCTCGAACACCGGGGAGCTGTTTTTT
TRBV4-2	.	TRBJ2-1	.	CASSQGPGVRYNEQFF	TGTGCCAGCAGCCAAGGTCCAGGAGTCCGGTACAATGAGCAGTTCTTC
TRBV5-6	few	TRBJ2-5	TRBD2	CASSLVVAGGPRQETQYF	TGTGCCAGCAGCTTGGTGGTAGCGGGAGGGCCTCGACAAGAGACCCAGTACTTC
TRBV5-4	many	TRBJ2-1	TRBD2	CASSRAGGSHNEQFF	TGTGCCAGCAGCAGGGCGGGAGGGTCCCACAATGAGCAGTTCTTC
TRBV6-5	.	TRBJ2-1	TRBD2	CASSYRLADWRVNEQFF	TGTGCCAGCAGTTACCGGCTAGCGGACTGGAGGGTCAATGAGCAGTTCTTC
TRBV5-4	.	TRBJ2-1	TRBD1	CASSEPGTGAPDEQFF	TGTGCCAGCAGCGAACCCGGGACAGGGGCCCCGGATGAGCAGTTCTTC
TRBV20-1	few	TRBJ2-5	.	CSVHRSQETQYF	TGCAGTGTCCACAGGAGTCAAGAGACCCAGTACTTC
TRBV19	many	TRBJ2-4	.	CASSSLQGDIQYF	TGTGCCAGTAGTTCCTTACAGGGAGACATTCAGTACTTC
TRBV6-1	few	TRBJ2-1	TRBD2	CASTGGGRWDEQFF	TGTGCCAGCACGGGGGGAGGGCGCTGGGATGAGCAGTTCTTC
TRBV6-2/TRBV6-3	.	TRBJ2-1	TRBD2	CASSYSNLRASGGSSYNEQFF	TGTGCCAGCAGTTACTCAAACCTCAGGGCTAGCGGGGGCAGCTCCTACAATGAGCAGTTCTTC
TRBV5-1	few	TRBJ2-1	TRBD2	CASAGLAGVNEQFF	TGCGCCAGCGCGGGACTAGCGGGAGTAAATGAGCAGTTCTTC
TRBV28	.	TRBJ2-2	TRBD1	CASSFWSGQGTGELFF	TGTGCCAGCAGTTTCTGGTCTGGACAGGGGACCGGGGAGCTGTTTTTT
TRBV5-1	.	TRBJ1-1	.	CASTEQENTEAFF	TGCGCCAGCACCGAACAGGAGAACACTGAAGCTTTCTTT
TRBV7-2	.	TRBJ2-2	TRBD2	CASSSVAGVGTGELFF	TGTGCCAGCAGCTCGGTAGCGGGAGTTGGCACCGGGGAGCTGTTTTTT
TRBV29-1	.	TRBJ2-7	TRBD2	CSVKKTGTSAYYEQYF	TGCAGCGTTAAAAAGACCGGGACTAGCGCTTACTACGAGCAGTACTTC
TRBV12-3/TRBV12-4	.	TRBJ2-5	.	CASSFMGETQYF	TGTGCCAGCAGTTTTATGGGGGAGACCCAGTACTTC
TRBV11-2	medium-sized	TRBJ2-7	TRBD2	CASSDPTSRIMMEQYF	TGTGCCAGCAGCGACCCGACTAGCAGGATCATGATGGAGCAGTACTTC
TRBV11-1	.	TRBJ1-1	TRBD1	CASSLLGPGQGMNTEAFF	TGTGCCAGCAGCCTCCTGGGGCCGGGACAGGGAATGAACACTGAAGCTTTCTTT
TRBV7-2	.	TRBJ2-3	TRBD2	CASSLVASGRGDTQYF	TGTGCCAGCAGCTTAGTGGCTAGCGGGAGAGGAGATACGCAGTATTTT
TRBV5-1	few	TRBJ2-1	.	CASRRGLAEQFF	TGCGCCAGCAGACGGGGTTTAGCTGAGCAGTTCTTC
TRBV20-1	few	TRBJ2-1	.	CSATIGGSYNEQFF	TGCAGTGCTACTATCGGGGGCTCCTACAATGAGCAGTTCTTC
TRBV27	.	TRBJ2-2	.	CASGVRSNTGELFF	TGTGCCAGCGGCGTCCGATCCAACACCGGGGAGCTGTTTTTT
TRBV28	.	TRBJ2-7	.	CASGVRQPDEQYF	TGTGCCAGCGGGGTTAGACAGCCCGACGAGCAGTACTTC
TRBV20-1	.	TRBJ2-3	TRBD1	CSARDRGTGVSDTQYF	TGCAGTGCTAGAGACCGCGGGACAGGGGTTTCAGATACGCAGTATTTT
TRBV12-3/TRBV12-4	.	TRBJ2-1	.	CASSSSLRSGEQFF	TGTGCCAGCAGTTCCTCCCTTCGAAGCGGTGAGCAGTTCTTC
TRBV7-9	many	TRBJ1-2	.	CASSLNYGYTF	TGTGCCAGCAGCTTAAACTATGGCTACACCTTC
TRBV12-3/TRBV12-4	.	TRBJ1-2	.	CASSPAGKNYGYTF	TGTGCCAGCAGTCCCGCCGGGAAGAACTATGGCTACACCTTC
TRBV29-1	many	TRBJ2-2	TRBD1	CSVVGQTNTGELFF	TGCAGCGTGGTGGGACAGACGAACACCGGGGAGCTGTTTTTT
TRBV12-3/TRBV12-4	.	TRBJ2-1	.	CASSWVPQEQFF	TGTGCCAGCAGTTGGGTACCACAGGAGCAGTTCTTC
TRBV12-3/TRBV12-4	few	TRBJ2-1	.	CASSADYEQFF	TGTGCCAGCAGTGCGGACTATGAGCAGTTCTTC
TRBV5-1	.	TRBJ1-2	.	CASSLDEGGYTF	TGCGCCAGCAGCTTGGACGAGGGGGGCTACACCTTC
TRBV20-1	once	TRBJ2-3	TRBD2	CSARAPTSGTDTQYF	TGCAGTGCTAGAGCACCGACTAGCGGCACAGATACGCAGTATTTT
TRBV20-1	.	TRBJ2-3	TRBD2	CSAEREMTDTQYF	TGCAGTGCTGAGCGGGAGATGACAGATACGCAGTATTTT
TRBV19	few	TRBJ2-1	.	CASSITRNNEQFF	TGTGCCAGTAGTATAACGCGAAACAATGAGCAGTTCTTC
TRBV29-1	few	TRBJ2-4	TRBD2	CSFSSGAKNIQYF	TGCAGCTTTTCTAGCGGAGCCAAAAACATTCAGTACTTC
TRBV21-1	few	TRBJ2-5	.	CASSKAPSGRVRSETQYF	TGTGCCAGCAGCAAAGCACCTAGCGGGAGAGTTCGATCAGAGACCCAGTACTTC
TRBV12-3/TRBV12-4	few	TRBJ1-1	TRBD1	CASNTQGGLEAFF	TGTGCCAGCAACACTCAGGGGGGTCTAGAAGCTTTCTTT
TRBV4-1	.	TRBJ2-7	TRBD1	CASSQLGTGDYEQYF	TGCGCCAGCAGCCAACTCGGGACAGGGGACTACGAGCAGTACTTC
TRBV29-1	.	TRBJ1-4	TRBD1	CSVQLQTGWREKLFF	TGCAGCGTGCAACTTCAGACAGGGTGGAGAGAAAAACTGTTTTTT
TRBV20-1	few	TRBJ1-1	.	CSASQGLVGEAFF	TGCAGTGCTAGTCAGGGGTTGGTAGGTGAAGCTTTCTTT
TRBV12-3/TRBV12-4	few	TRBJ2-3	.	CASSFNRATRVDTQYF	TGTGCCAGCAGTTTCAACAGGGCTACGCGGGTAGATACGCAGTATTTT
TRBV6-2/TRBV6-3	few	TRBJ2-7	.	CASRLNRDFFYEQYF	TGTGCCAGCAGACTTAACAGGGACTTCTTTTACGAGCAGTACTTC
TRBV14	many	TRBJ2-7	.	CARGDEQYF	TGTGCCAGGGGGGACGAGCAGTACTTC
TRBV30	few	TRBJ2-5	.	CAWSSSYQETQYF	TGTGCCTGGAGTTCATCGTACCAAGAGACCCAGTACTTC
TRBV19	.	TRBJ1-1	TRBD1	CASSTMTGRMNTEAFF	TGTGCCAGTAGTACTATGACAGGGCGGATGAACACTGAAGCTTTCTTT
TRBV3-1	few	TRBJ2-4	.	CAGNPKLKNIQYF	TGTGCCGGCAATCCCAAACTCAAAAACATTCAGTACTTC
TRBV6-1	few	TRBJ2-5	.	CASSIQPAGRSSQTQYF	TGTGCCAGCAGTATTCAGCCCGCGGGACGGTCCTCGCAGACCCAGTACTTC
TRBV7-9	few	TRBJ1-2	TRBD1	CASGKGAYGYTF	TGTGCCAGCGGGAAGGGGGCTTATGGCTACACCTTC
TRBV11-3	.	TRBJ2-1	.	CASSFTGDEQFF	TGTGCCAGCAGCTTTACGGGGGATGAGCAGTTCTTC
TRBV12-3/TRBV12-4	.	TRBJ1-6	.	CASRQTRNSPLHF	TGTGCCAGCAGACAGACCCGAAATTCACCCCTCCACTTT